The 4 T cell receptor beta chains in this list originate from one sample, sequenced in a study of blood T cells in healthy people across ages. Using a J-beta primer mix together with a sample-barcoded 5' primer, a second PCR was run for about 6 to 11 cycles. Each CDR3 protein is one row after TCRdb ran MiXCR on the 5' RACE reads. The data hold about 1.4 million distinct CDR3 sequences, with roughly 60% observed a single time. Sequences were obtained from blood. These receptors originate from a man aged 18 to 30 in good health.

For this clonotype: A much larger clone differs by one base, so this may be a read error. The limits of the CDR3 on the DNA are not certain, so only TCRdb's listed CDR3 is given. V and J are TRBV28 and TRBJ1-2; TRBD1 was called by the table and not checked on the DNA. The CDR3 spans 13 amino acids, including both terminal residues. Germline-derived CDR1 and CDR2 are MDHEN and SYDVKM. CDR3 protein: CAHNNRGGYGCTF.

The CDR3 bases are TGTGCCAGCAGCTCACCACAGGGGAACTACGAGCAGTACTTC. Protein product: CASSSPQGNYEQYF. This chain uses TRBV7-2 with TRBJ2-4, with TRBD1 identical over 7 bases. The assigned J gene may be wrong: the sequence end matches TRBJ2-7 better. CDR3 length equals 14 residues. Germline values: CDR1 SGHTA, CDR2 FQGNSA.

This clonotype occurred a few times. This chain links TRBV20-1 with TRBJ1-1, with D possibly matching TRBD1 (6 bases). V lost 6 bases and J 5 bases, leaving 13 bases between the germline ends. Germline assignment: CDR1 DFQATT and CDR2 SNEGSKA (reference sequence). This CDR3 is built from 12 residues. The CDR3 sequence: CSAYTGRTEAFF. CDR3 nucleotides: TGCAGTGCCTATACAGGGCGAACTGAAGCTTTCTTT.

V is TRBV12-5 and J is TRBJ2-3; 8 positions agree with TRBD1. The length of the CDR3 is 14 residues. From germline, CDR1 is LGHNT and CDR2 FRNRAP. V shed 6 bases and J 5 bases; nucleotides not matched to a gene: 7. The CDR3 DNA is TGTGCTAGTGGCCCCCCGACAGGGGAAGATACGCAGTATTTT. This encodes CASGPPTGEDTQYF.